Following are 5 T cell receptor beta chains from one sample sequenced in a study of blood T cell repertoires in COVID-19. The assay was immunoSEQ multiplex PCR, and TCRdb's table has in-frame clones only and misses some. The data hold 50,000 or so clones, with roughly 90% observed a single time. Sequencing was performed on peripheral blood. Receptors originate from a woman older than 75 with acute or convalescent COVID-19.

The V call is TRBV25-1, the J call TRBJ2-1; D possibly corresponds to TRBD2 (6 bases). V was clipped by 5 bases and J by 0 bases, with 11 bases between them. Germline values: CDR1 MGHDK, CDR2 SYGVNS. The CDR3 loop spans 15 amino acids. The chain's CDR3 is CASSRDWSSYNEQFF. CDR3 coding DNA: TGTGCCAGCAGTCGGGACTGGAGCTCCTACAATGAGCAGTTCTTC.

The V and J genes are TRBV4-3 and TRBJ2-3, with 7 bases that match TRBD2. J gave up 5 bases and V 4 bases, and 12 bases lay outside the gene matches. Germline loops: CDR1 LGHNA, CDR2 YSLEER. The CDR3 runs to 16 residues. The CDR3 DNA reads TGCGCCAGCAGCCTCCGACTAGCTACCGTTGTAGATACGCAGTATTTT. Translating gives CASSLRLATVVDTQYF.

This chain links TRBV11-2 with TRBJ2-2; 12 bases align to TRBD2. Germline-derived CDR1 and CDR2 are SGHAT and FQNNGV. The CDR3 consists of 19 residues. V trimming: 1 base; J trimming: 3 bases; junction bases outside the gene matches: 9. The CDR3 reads CASSLGPSGRASDTGELFF. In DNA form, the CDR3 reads TGTGCCAGCAGCTTAGGGCCTAGCGGGAGGGCCTCGGACACCGGGGAGCTGTTTTTT.

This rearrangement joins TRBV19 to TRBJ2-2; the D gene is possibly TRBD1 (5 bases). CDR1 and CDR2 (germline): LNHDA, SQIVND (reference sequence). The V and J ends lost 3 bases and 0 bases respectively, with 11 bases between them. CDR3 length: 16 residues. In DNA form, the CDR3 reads TGTGCCAGTAGTATCAATACAGGAACGAACACCGGGGAGCTGTTTTTT. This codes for CASSINTGTNTGELFF. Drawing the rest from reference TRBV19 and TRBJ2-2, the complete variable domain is DGGITQSPKYLFRKEGQNVTLSCEQNLNHDAMYWYRQDPGQGLRLIYYSQIVNDFQKGDIAEGYSVSREKKESFPLTVTSAQKNPTAFYLCASSINTGTNTGELFFGEGSRLTVL.

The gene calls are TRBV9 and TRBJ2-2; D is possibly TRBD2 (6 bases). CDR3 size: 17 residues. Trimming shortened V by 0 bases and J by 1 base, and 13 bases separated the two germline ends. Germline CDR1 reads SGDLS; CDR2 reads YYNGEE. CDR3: CASSVVEGLVNTGELFF. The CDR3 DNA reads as TGTGCCAGCAGCGTAGTGGAGGGGTTGGTGAACACCGGGGAGCTGTTTTTT.